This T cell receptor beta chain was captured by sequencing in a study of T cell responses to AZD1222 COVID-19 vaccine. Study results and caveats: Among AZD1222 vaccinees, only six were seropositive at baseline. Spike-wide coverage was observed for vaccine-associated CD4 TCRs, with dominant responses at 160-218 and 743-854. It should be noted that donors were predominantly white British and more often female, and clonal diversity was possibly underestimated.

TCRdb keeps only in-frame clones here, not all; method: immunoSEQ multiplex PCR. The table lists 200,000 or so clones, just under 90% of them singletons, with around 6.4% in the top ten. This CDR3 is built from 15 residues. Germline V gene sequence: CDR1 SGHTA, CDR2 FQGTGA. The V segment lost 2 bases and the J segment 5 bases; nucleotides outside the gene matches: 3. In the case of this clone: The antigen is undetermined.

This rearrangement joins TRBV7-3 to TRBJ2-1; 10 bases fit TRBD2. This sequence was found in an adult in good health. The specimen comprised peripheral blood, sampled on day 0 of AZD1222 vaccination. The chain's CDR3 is CASSLGLAVNNEQFF. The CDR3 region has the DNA TGTGCCAGCAGCTTAGGACTAGCGGTTAACAATGAGCAGTTCTTC.